The following is a TCR beta chain sequence with its context. The target antigen is unknown. The record originates from a study of early T cells in non-severe SARS-CoV-2 infection. Study-wide context: Sequenced material consisted of bulk RNA (from unsorted whole blood), and chains were unpaired. Findings of the study overall: The VDJdb matching leaned toward anti-spike CD8 responses and overlooked private and CD4 specificities.

Germline V gives CDR1 SGHAT, CDR2 FQNNGV. Trimming took 4 bases from V and 4 from J, leaving 10 bases between them. The CDR3 is made up of 13 amino acids. Tagging with unique molecular identifiers was applied to individual cDNA molecules. TCRdb fed the 5' RACE reads into MiXCR, producing one record per CDR3 protein. The sample carries about 64,000 distinct CDR3 sequences, around 20% recorded once. Sequences were derived from whole blood, sampled at baseline. The J gene is TRBJ1-2, the V gene TRBV11-2, with D perhaps matching TRBD1 (5 bases). This clonotype was obtained from an adult who was a healthcare worker with PCR-confirmed SARS-CoV-2 infection or an uninfected control (not recorded which). The CDR3 nucleotides are TGTGCCAGCAGCTCTGGGGACGCCTATGGCTACACCTTC. Protein: CASSSGDAYGYTF.